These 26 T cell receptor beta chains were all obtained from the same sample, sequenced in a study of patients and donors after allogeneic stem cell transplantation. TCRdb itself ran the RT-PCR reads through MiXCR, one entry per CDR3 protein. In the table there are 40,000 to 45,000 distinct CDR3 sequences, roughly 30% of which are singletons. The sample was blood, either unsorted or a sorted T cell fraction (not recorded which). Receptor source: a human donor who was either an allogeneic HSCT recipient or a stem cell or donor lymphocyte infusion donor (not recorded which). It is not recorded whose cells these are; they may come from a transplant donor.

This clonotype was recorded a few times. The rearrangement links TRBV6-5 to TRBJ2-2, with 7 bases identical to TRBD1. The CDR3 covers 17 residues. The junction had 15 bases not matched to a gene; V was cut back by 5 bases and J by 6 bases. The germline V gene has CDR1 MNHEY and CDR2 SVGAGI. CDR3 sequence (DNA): TGTGCCAGCAGTACACCGGGACAGAGGCCGGTGGCCGGGGAGCTGTTTTTT. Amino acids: CASSTPGQRPVAGELFF.

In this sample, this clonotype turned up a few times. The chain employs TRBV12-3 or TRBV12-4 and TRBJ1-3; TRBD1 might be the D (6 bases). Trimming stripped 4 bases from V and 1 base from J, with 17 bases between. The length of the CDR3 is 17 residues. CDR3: CASSYRQGFQSGNTIYF. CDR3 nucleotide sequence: TGTGCCAGCAGTTATAGGCAGGGGTTTCAGTCTGGAAACACCATATATTTT.

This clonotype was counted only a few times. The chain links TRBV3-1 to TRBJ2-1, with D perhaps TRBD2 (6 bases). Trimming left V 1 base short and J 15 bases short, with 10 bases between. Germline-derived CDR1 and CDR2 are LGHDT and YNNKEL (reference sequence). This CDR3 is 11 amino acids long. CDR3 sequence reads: CASSQGRVLFF. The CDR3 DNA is TGTGCCAGCAGCCAAGGGAGGGTGCTGTTCTTC.

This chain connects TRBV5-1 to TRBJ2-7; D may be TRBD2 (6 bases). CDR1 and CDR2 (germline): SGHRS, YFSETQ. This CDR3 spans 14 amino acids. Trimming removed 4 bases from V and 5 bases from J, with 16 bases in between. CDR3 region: CASSLKEEGHEQYF. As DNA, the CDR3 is TGCGCCAGCAGCCTGAAGGAGGAGGGCCACGAGCAGTACTTC.

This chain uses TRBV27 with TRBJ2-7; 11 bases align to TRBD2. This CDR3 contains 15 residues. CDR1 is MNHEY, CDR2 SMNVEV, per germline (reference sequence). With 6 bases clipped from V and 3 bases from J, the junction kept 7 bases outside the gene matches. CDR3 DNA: TGTGCCAGCAGATGGGTACTAGCGGGAGACTACGAGCAGTACTTC. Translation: CASRWVLAGDYEQYF.

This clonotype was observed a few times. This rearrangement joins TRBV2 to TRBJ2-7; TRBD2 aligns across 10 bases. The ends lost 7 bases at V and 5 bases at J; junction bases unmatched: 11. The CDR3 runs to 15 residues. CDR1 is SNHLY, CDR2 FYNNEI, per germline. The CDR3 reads CASTFSGRPLDEQYF. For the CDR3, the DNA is TGTGCCAGCACGTTTAGCGGGAGGCCCTTGGACGAGCAGTACTTC.

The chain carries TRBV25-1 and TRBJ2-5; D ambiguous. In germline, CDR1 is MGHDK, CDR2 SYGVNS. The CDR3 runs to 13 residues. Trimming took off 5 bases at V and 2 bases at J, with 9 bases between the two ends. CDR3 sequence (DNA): TGTGCCAGCAGTCCTCGGCGACAAGAGACCCAGTACTTC. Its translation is CASSPRRQETQYF.

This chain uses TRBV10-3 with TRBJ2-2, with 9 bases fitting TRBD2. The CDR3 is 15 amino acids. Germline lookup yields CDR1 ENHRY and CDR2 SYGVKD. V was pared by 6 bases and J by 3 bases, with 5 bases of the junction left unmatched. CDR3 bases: TGTGCCATCAGCCGGACTAGCGTCTACACCGGGGAGCTGTTTTTT. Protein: CAISRTSVYTGELFF.

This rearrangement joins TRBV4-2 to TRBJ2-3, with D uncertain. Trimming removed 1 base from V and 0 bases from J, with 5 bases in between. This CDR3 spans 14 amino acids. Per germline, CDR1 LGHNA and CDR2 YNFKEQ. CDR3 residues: CASSQVGSTDTQYF. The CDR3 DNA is TGTGCCAGCAGCCAAGTGGGGAGCACAGATACGCAGTATTTT.

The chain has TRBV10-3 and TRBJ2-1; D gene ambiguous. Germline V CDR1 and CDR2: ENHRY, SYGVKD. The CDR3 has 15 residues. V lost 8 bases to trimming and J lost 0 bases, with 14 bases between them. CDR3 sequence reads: CAIGYLQSSYNEQFF. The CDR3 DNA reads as TGTGCCATCGGATACCTACAAAGCTCCTACAATGAGCAGTTCTTC.

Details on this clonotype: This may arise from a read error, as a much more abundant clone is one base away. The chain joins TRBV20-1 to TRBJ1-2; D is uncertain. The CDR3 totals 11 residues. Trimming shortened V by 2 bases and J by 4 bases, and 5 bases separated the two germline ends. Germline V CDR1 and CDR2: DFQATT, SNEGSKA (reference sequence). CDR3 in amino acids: CSARSGYGYTF. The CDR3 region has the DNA TGCAGTGCTAGAAGTGGCTATGGCTACACCTTC.

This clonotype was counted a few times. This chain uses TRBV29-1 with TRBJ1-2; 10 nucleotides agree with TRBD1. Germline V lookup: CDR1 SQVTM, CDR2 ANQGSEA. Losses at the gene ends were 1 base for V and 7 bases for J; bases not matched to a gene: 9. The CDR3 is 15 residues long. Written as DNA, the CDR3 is TGCAGCGTTGAAGGGATCTTGGGACAGGGGTTTGGCTACACCTTC. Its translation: CSVEGILGQGFGYTF.

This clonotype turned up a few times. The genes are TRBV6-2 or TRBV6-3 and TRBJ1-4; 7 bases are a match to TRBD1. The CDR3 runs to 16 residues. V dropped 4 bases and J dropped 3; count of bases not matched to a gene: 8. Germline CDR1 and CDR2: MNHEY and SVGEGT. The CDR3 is CASSSDRIAANEKLFF. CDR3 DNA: TGTGCCAGCAGTTCGGACAGGATCGCGGCTAATGAAAAACTGTTTTTT.

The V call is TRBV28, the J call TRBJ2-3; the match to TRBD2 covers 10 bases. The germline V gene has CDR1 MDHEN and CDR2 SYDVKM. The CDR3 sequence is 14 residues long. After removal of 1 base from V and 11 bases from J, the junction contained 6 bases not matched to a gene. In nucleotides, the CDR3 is TGTGCCAGCAGTTTATTAGCGGGAGGATCTCAGCAGTATTTT. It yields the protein CASSLLAGGSQQYF.

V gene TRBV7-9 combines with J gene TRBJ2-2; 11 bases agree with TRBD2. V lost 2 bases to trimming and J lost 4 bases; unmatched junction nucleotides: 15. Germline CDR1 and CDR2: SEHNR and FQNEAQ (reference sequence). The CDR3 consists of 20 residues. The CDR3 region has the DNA TGTGCCAGCAGCTTAAGTATCTTTCCCGGGACTAGCGGAACCACCGGGGAGCTGTTTTTT. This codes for CASSLSIFPGTSGTTGELFF. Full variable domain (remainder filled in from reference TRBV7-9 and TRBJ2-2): DTGVSQNPRHKITKRGQNVTFRCDPISEHNRLYWYRQTLGQGPEFLTYFQNEAQLEKSRLLSDRFSAERPKGSFSTLEIQRTEQGDSAMYLCASSLSIFPGTSGTTGELFFGEGSRLTVL.

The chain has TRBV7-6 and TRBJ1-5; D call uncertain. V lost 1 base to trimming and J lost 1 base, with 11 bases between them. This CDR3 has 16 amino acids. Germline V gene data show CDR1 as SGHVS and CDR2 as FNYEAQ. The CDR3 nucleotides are TGTGCCAGCAGCTTAGGGGTAGTGACCAGCAATCAGCCCCAGCATTTT. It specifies CASSLGVVTSNQPQHF.

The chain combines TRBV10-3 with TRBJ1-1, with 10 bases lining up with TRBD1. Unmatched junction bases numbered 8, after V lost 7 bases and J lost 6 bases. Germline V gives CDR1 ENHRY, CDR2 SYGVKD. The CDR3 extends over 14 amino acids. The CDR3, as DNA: TGTGCCATCAACGCCGGGACAGGGGCCCCTGAAGCTTTCTTT. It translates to CAINAGTGAPEAFF.

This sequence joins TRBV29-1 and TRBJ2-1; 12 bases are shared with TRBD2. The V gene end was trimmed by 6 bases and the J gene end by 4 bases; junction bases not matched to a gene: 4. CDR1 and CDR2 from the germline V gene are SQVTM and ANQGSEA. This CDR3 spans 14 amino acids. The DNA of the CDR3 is TGCAGCGTCGCCGGGACTAGCGGGTACAATGAGCAGTTCTTC. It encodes CSVAGTSGYNEQFF.

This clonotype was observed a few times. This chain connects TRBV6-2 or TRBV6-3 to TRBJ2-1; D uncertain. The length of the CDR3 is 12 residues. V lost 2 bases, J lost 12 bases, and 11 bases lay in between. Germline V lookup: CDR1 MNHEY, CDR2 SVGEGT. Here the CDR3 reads CASSYRAAGQFF. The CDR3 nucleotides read TGTGCCAGCAGTTACCGGGCCGCCGGGCAGTTCTTC.

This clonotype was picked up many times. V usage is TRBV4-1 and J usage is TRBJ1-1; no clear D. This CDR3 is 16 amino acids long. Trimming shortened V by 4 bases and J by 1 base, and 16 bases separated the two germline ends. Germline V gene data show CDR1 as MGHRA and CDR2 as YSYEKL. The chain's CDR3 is CASSPVVLTGNTEAFF. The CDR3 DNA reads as TGCGCCAGCAGCCCTGTAGTACTAACTGGGAACACTGAAGCTTTCTTT.

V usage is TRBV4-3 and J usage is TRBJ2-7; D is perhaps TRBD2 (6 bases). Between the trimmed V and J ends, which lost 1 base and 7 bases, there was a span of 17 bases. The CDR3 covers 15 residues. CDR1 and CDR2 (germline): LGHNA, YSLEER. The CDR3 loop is CASSQGVGLAEEQYF. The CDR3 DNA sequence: TGCGCCAGCAGCCAAGGAGTGGGACTGGCTGAGGAGCAGTACTTC.

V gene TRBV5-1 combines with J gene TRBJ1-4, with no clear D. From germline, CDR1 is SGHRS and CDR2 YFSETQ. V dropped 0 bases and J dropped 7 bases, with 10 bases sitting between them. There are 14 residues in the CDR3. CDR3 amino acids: CASSLERLGEKLFF. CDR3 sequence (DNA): TGCGCCAGCAGCTTGGAAAGGTTGGGTGAAAAACTGTTTTTT.

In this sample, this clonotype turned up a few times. CDR3 residues: CASSYSKTATLHF. CDR3 bases: TGTGCCAGCAGTTACTCGAAAACGGCAACCCTCCACTTT. This sequence joins TRBV6-5 and TRBJ1-6, with D unresolved. Germline-derived CDR1 and CDR2 are MNHEY and SVGAGI. The ends were cut back, 0 bases at V and 14 bases at J, with 11 bases in the middle. The CDR3 spans 13 residues.

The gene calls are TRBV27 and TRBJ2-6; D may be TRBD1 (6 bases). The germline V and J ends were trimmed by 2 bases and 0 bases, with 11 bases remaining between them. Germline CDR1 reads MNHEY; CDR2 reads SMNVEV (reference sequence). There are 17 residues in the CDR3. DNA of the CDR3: TGTGCCAGCAGTTTAAGGGGGTTCCCCTCTGGGGCCAACGTCCTGACTTTC. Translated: CASSLRGFPSGANVLTF.

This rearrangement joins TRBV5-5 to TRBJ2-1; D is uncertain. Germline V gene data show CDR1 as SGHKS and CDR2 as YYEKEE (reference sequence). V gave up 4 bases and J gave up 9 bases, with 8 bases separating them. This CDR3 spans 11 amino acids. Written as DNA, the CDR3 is TGTGCCAGCAGCACGGTGGGTGAGCAGTTCTTC. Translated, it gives CASSTVGEQFF. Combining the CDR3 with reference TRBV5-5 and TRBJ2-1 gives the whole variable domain DAGVTQSPTHLIKTRGQQVTLRCSPISGHKSVSWYQQVLGQGPQFIFQYYEKEERGRGNFPDRFSARQFPNYSSELNVNALLLGDSALYLCASSTVGEQFFGPGTRLTVL.

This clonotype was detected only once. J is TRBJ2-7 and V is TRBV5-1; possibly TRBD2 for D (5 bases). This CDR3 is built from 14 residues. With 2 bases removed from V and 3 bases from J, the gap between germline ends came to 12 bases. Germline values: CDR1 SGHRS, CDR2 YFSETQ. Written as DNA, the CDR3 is TGCGCCAGCAGCTTCGGGATAGCGAGCTACGAGCAGTACTTC. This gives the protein CASSFGIASYEQYF.